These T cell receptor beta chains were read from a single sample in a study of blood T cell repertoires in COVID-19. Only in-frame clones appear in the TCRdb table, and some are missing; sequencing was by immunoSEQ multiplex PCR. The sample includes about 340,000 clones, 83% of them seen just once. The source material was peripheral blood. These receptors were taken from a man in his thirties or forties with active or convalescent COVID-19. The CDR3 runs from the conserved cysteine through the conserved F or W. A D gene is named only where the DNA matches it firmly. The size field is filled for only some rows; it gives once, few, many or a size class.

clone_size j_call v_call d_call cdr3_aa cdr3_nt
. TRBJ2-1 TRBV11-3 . CASSLDGAGNNEQFF TGTGCCAGCAGCTTAGATGGGGCGGGGAACAATGAGCAGTTCTTC
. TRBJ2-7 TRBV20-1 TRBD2 CSASGGLAGGYEQYF TGCAGTGCTAGTGGTGGGTTAGCGGGAGGCTACGAGCAGTACTTC
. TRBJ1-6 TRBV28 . CASSRDSVSPLHF TGTGCCAGCAGCCGGGACTCCGTTTCACCCCTCCACTTT
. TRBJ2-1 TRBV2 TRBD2 CASSEVSLAGGNEQFF TGTGCCAGCAGTGAAGTTTCCCTAGCGGGGGGTAATGAGCAGTTCTTC
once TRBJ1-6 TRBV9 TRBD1 CASSLRGQGSPLHF TGTGCCAGCAGCCTACGGGGACAGGGTTCACCCCTCCACTTT
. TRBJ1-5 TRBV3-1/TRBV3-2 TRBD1 CASSQSGQGADSNQPQHF TGTGCCAGCAGCCAGTCGGGACAGGGGGCGGACAGCAATCAGCCCCAGCATTTT
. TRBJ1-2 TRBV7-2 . CASSLRTANYGYTF TGTGCCAGCAGCTTAAGGACAGCCAACTATGGCTACACCTTC
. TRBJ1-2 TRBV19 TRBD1 CASSRGWQGGVGYGYTF TGTGCCAGTAGTCGAGGGTGGCAGGGGGGTGTAGGCTATGGCTACACCTTC
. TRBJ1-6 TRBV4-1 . CASSQAMAGMNAPLHF TGCGCCAGCAGCCAAGCCATGGCAGGGATGAATGCACCCCTCCACTTT
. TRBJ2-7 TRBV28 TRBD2 CASRLAGEQYF TGTGCCAGCAGACTAGCGGGCGAGCAGTACTTC
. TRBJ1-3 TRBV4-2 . CASSQEVAQGGKGNTIYF TGTGCCAGCAGCCAAGAGGTCGCCCAGGGTGGAAAAGGAAACACCATATATTTT
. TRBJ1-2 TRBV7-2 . CASSLYTDNYGYTF TGTGCCAGCAGCTTATATACAGATAACTATGGCTACACCTTC
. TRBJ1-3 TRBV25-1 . CASGHISGNTIYF TGTGCCAGCGGCCACATCTCTGGAAACACCATATATTTT
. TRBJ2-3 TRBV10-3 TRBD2 CAISYSGTSVGTQYF TGTGCCATCAGTTACTCCGGGACTAGCGTCGGTACGCAGTATTTT
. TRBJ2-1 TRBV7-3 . CASSPVGGYSYNEQFF TGTGCCAGCAGCCCGGTAGGCGGGTACTCCTACAATGAGCAGTTCTTC
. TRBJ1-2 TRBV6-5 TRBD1 CASTPGQGYGYTF TGTGCCAGCACCCCGGGACAGGGATACGGCTACACCTTC
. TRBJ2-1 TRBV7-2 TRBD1 CASSLAGTGGLNEQFF TGTGCCAGCAGCTTAGCTGGGACAGGGGGCTTGAATGAGCAGTTCTTC
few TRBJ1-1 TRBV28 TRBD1 CASLQGARTEAFF TGTGCCAGTTTACAGGGGGCGAGGACTGAAGCTTTCTTT
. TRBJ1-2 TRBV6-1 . CASSENLVSLNYGYTF TGTGCCAGCAGTGAAAATCTAGTGTCACTCAACTATGGCTACACCTTC
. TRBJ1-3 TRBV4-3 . CASSQPRGGCSGNTIYF TGCGCCAGCAGCCAACCTCGGGGGGGCTGCTCTGGAAACACCATATATTTT
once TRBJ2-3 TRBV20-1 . CRPSVADTQYF TGCAGGCCTAGCGTAGCAGATACGCAGTATTTT
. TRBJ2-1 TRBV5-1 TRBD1 CASSLETNRGYNEQFF TGCGCCAGCAGCTTGGAAACGAACAGGGGGTACAATGAGCAGTTCTTC